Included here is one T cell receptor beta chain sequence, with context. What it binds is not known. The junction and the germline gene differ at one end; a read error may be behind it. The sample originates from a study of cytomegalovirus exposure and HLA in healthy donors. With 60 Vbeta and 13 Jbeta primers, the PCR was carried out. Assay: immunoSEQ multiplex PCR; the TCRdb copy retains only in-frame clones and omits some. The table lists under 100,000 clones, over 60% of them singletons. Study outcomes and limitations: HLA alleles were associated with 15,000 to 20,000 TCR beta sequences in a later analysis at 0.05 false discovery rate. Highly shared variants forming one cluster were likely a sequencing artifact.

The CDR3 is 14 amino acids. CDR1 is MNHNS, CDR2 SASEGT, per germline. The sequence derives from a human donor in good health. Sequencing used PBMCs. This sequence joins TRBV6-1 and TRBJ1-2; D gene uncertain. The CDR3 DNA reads TGTGCCAGCACCCAGAGAGGCTCAAACTATGGCTACCCCTTC. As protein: CASTQRGSNYGYPF.